The rows below give T cell receptor beta chains drawn from one sample of a study of blood T cell repertoires in COVID-19. Sequenced by immunoSEQ multiplex PCR; TCRdb stores in-frame clones only, minus some. Here the sample spans approximately 160,000 clones, around 82% being singletons. What was sequenced was peripheral blood. The receptors come from a man aged 55 to 70 who had recovered from COVID-19. The conserved cysteine and the conserved F or W are not part of the CDR3 here. Each record gives: D gene, CDR3 length, V gene, CDR3 protein. D genes are given only for firm matches.

TRBD1 13 TRBV19 ASSIKGARSQPQH
TRBD2 13 TRBV5-4 ASRPASGDSGEQY
. 13 TRBV6-5 ASSYSSRVNTEAF
. 11 TRBV5-1 ASSLREDTEAF
TRBD1 14 TRBV19 ASSKAMGQGDYGYT
. 13 TRBV6-5 ASSYSPGLGNTIY
. 12 TRBV7-9 ASTLQGSLGEQY
TRBD2 12 TRBV19 ASSQRGGLVEQY
TRBD1 14 TRBV25-1 ASSETQGVGVYEQY
. 10 TRBV30 AWSASGNTIY
. 13 TRBV5-4 ASSASDKAKNIQY
. 9 TRBV11-1 ASSSQGEQF
TRBD1 13 TRBV2 ASSENQGGTYGYT
. 11 TRBV6-5 ASSWEGGYGYT
. 12 TRBV7-9 ASSLMQGNSPLH
. 9 TRBV12-3/TRBV12-4 ASSQQYEAF
. 13 TRBV6-5 ASSYSTAGAYGYT
TRBD1 13 TRBV14 ASSPLGTGAYEQY
TRBD2 15 TRBV2 ASSSGTSGLGTDTQY
TRBD1 14 TRBV7-2 ASKTTGTSSGNTIY
. 14 TRBV7-6 ASTPFSGGDQYEQY
TRBD1 13 TRBV7-3 ASSLTGGTGGGYT
. 11 TRBV6-6 ASRDLTGYEAF
TRBD2 12 TRBV18 ASHRGGSSYEQY
TRBD1 18 TRBV10-2 ASSEWLGGQASDSNQPQH
TRBD2 17 TRBV7-9 ASSLAGLAGGPTIAEQY
TRBD1 13 TRBV2 ASSKGSPGGSPLH
. 10 TRBV3-1/TRBV3-2 ASSRQAYEQY
TRBD1 12 TRBV7-9 ASSSGTENTEAF
TRBD1 12 TRBV7-8 ASSSSGTGEKLF
. 14 TRBV4-2 ASSQDGQTAPYGYT